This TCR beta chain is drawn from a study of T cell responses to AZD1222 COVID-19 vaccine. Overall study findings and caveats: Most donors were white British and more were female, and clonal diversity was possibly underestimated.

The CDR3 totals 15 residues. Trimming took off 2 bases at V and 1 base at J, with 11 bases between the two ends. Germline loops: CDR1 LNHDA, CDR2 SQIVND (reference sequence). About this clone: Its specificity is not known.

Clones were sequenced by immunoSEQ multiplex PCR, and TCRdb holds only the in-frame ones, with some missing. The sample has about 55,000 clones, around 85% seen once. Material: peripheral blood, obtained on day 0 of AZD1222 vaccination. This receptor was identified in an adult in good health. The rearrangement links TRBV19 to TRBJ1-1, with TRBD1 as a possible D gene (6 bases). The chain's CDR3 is CASSIPGGANTEAFF. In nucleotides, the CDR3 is TGTGCCAGTAGTATACCGGGGGGGGCGAACACTGAAGCTTTCTTT. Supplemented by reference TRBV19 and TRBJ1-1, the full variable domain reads DGGITQSPKYLFRKEGQNVTLSCEQNLNHDAMYWYRQDPGQGLRLIYYSQIVNDFQKGDIAEGYSVSREKKESFPLTVTSAQKNPTAFYLCASSIPGGANTEAFFGQGTRLTVV.